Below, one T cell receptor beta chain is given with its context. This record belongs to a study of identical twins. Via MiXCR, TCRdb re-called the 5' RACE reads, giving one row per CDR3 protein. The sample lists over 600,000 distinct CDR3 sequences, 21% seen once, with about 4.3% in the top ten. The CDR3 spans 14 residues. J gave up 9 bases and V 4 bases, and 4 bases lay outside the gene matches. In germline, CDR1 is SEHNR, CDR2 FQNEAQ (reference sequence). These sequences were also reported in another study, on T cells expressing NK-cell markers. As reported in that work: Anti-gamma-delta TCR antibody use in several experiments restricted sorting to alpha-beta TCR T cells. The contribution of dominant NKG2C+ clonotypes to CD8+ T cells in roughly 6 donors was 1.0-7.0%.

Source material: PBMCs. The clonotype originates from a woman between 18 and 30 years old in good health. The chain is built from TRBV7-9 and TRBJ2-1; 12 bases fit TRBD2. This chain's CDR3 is CASSSSGGAAEQFF. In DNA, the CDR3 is TGTGCCAGCAGCTCTAGCGGGGGGGCGGCTGAGCAGTTCTTC.